The present TCR beta chain was sequenced within a study of lung T cells in sarcoidosis with Löfgren's syndrome. This CDR3 spans 13 amino acids. V was shortened by 2 bases and J by 8 bases, with 12 bases between the two germline ends. From the reads, TCRdb called clonotypes with MiXCR, one entry per CDR3 protein. The sample contains about 19,000 distinct CDR3 sequences, roughly 23% of which appear only once. This clonotype has ten or more counts. The rearrangement joins TRBV12-3 or TRBV12-4 to TRBJ1-2; D is possibly TRBD1 (5 bases). Material for sequencing was CD4+ T cells from bronchoalveolar lavage. This TCR came from a human donor with sarcoidosis (Löfgren's syndrome or another form), or a control subject (not recorded which). The CDR3 DNA reads TGTGCCAGCAGTTTAACGGGGCCTCAGGGCTACACCTTC. This codes for CASSLTGPQGYTF.